These T cell receptor beta chains were read from a single sample in a study of shared clonotypes between healthy human individuals. TCRdb keeps only in-frame clones here, not all; method: immunoSEQ multiplex PCR. Of over 2 million clones listed, around 92% are singletons. Sequenced material: naive CD4+ T cells from PBMCs. These receptor sequences come from a man younger than 35 in good health. Some clones in this sample may be carry-over from other donors' samples. Both conserved end residues are part of each CDR3. Fields, in order: D gene, clone size, J gene, V gene, CDR3 protein, CDR3 DNA. The D gene is left open where the match is weak. Clone size, where shown, is once, few, many, or a class for clones that have expanded.

D: NA; size: once; J: TRBJ2-5; V: TRBV5-8; CDR3: CASSFGAIQETQYF; DNA: TGTGCCAGCAGCTTTGGGGCGATCCAAGAGACCCAGTACTTC
D: NA; size: NA; J: TRBJ2-3; V: TRBV7-6; CDR3: CASSQAGGGTQYF; DNA: TGTGCCAGCAGCCAAGCAGGGGGGGGTACGCAGTATTTT
D: TRBD1; size: NA; J: TRBJ2-1; V: TRBV18; CDR3: CASSERLGQGMYNEQFF; DNA: TGTGCCAGCTCCGAGAGGCTGGGACAGGGGATGTACAATGAGCAGTTCTTC
D: TRBD1; size: NA; J: TRBJ1-5; V: TRBV28; CDR3: CASSFAGQGAGQPQHF; DNA: TGTGCCAGCAGTTTTGCTGGACAGGGGGCGGGCCAGCCCCAGCATTTT
D: NA; size: NA; J: TRBJ1-4; V: TRBV28; CDR3: CASTTDEKLFF; DNA: TGTGCCAGCACCACGGATGAAAAACTGTTTTTT
D: TRBD1; size: NA; J: TRBJ2-3; V: TRBV6-1; CDR3: CASSFEGARGDTQYF; DNA: TGTGCCAGCAGTTTCGAGGGGGCGCGTGGAGATACGCAGTATTTT
D: NA; size: NA; J: TRBJ1-1; V: TRBV6-6; CDR3: CASNKPGHQNTEAFF; DNA: TGTGCCAGCAACAAACCGGGACATCAGAACACTGAAGCTTTCTTT
D: TRBD1; size: NA; J: TRBJ2-2; V: TRBV4-1; CDR3: CASSHPGQKPGELFF; DNA: TGCGCCAGCAGCCACCCGGGACAGAAACCCGGGGAGCTGTTTTTT
D: TRBD2; size: NA; J: TRBJ2-1; V: TRBV28; CDR3: CASSALAGNYNEQFF; DNA: TGTGCCAGCAGTGCGCTAGCGGGAAATTACAATGAGCAGTTCTTC
D: NA; size: NA; J: TRBJ1-5; V: TRBV6-5; CDR3: CASSYRSGGHQPQHF; DNA: TGTGCCAGCAGTTACAGGTCGGGGGGCCATCAGCCCCAGCATTTT
D: TRBD1; size: once; J: TRBJ2-2; V: TRBV5-1; CDR3: CASSPKGGDSPKLFF; DNA: TGCGCCAGCAGCCCAAAGGGTGGGGACAGCCCGAAGCTGTTTTTT
D: TRBD2; size: few; J: TRBJ2-1; V: TRBV30; CDR3: CAWARGAAGEVYEQFF; DNA: TGTGCCTGGGCGCGGGGAGCAGCGGGAGAAGTGTATGAGCAGTTCTTC
D: TRBD1; size: few; J: TRBJ1-3; V: TRBV5-1; CDR3: CASSLEWTGAGNTIYF; DNA: TGCGCCAGCAGCTTGGAGTGGACAGGGGCTGGAAACACCATATATTTT
D: TRBD1; size: NA; J: TRBJ1-2; V: TRBV5-5; CDR3: CASSPPGQGVNYGYTF; DNA: TGTGCCAGCAGCCCTCCCGGACAGGGCGTAAACTATGGCTACACCTTC
D: NA; size: NA; J: TRBJ2-5; V: TRBV7-2; CDR3: CASSLGRGRDETQYF; DNA: TGTGCCAGCAGCTTAGGCAGGGGTCGGGACGAGACCCAGTACTTC
D: TRBD1; size: NA; J: TRBJ1-3; V: TRBV9; CDR3: CASSSQTGTGFGNTIYF; DNA: TGTGCCAGCAGCTCCCAGACCGGGACAGGGTTTGGAAACACCATATATTTT
D: NA; size: NA; J: TRBJ2-2; V: TRBV5-1; CDR3: CASSLGNGELFF; DNA: TGCGCCAGCAGCTTGGGGAATGGGGAGCTGTTTTTT
D: NA; size: once; J: TRBJ1-3; V: TRBV7-3; CDR3: CASSLGGVEGNTIYF; DNA: TGTGCCAGCAGCTTAGGCGGGGTGGAAGGAAACACCATATATTTT
D: TRBD2; size: NA; J: TRBJ2-1; V: TRBV7-2; CDR3: CASSYTGTSSYNEQFF; DNA: TGTGCCAGCAGCTACACCGGGACTAGCAGCTACAATGAGCAGTTCTTC
D: TRBD2; size: NA; J: TRBJ2-1; V: TRBV5-1; CDR3: CASSLSPPGLAGYNEQFF; DNA: TGCGCCAGCAGCTTATCTCCGCCGGGACTAGCGGGCTACAATGAGCAGTTCTTC
D: TRBD2; size: NA; J: TRBJ2-1; V: TRBV27; CDR3: CASSPRLAGLSNEQFF; DNA: TGTGCCAGCAGTCCCCGTCTAGCGGGATTGTCCAATGAGCAGTTCTTC
D: TRBD2; size: NA; J: TRBJ2-1; V: TRBV5-1; CDR3: CASSGVAGASGEQFF; DNA: TGCGCCAGCTCCGGGGTAGCGGGAGCTTCGGGGGAGCAGTTCTTC
D: NA; size: NA; J: TRBJ1-1; V: TRBV14; CDR3: CASSQDRVGVYTEAFF; DNA: TGTGCCAGCAGCCAAGATCGGGTAGGAGTTTACACTGAAGCTTTCTTT
D: TRBD2; size: NA; J: TRBJ2-3; V: TRBV5-1; CDR3: CASSPRTGPTSGGTDTQYF; DNA: TGCGCCAGCAGCCCCAGGACGGGCCCGACTAGCGGGGGCACAGATACGCAGTATTTT
D: TRBD2; size: NA; J: TRBJ2-1; V: TRBV10-3; CDR3: CAISEERTSSNEQFF; DNA: TGTGCCATCAGTGAGGAGCGGACTAGTTCCAATGAGCAGTTCTTC
D: NA; size: few; J: TRBJ2-7; V: TRBV7-9; CDR3: CASSLAGQGEQYF; DNA: TGTGCCAGCAGCTTAGCTGGTCAGGGCGAGCAGTACTTC
D: NA; size: NA; J: TRBJ1-2; V: TRBV29-1; CDR3: CSVDVDGYTF; DNA: TGCAGCGTTGACGTGGATGGCTACACCTTC
D: TRBD1; size: NA; J: TRBJ2-7; V: TRBV5-4; CDR3: CASSLGQGDEQYF; DNA: TGTGCCAGCAGCTTGGGACAGGGAGACGAGCAGTACTTC
D: TRBD1; size: NA; J: TRBJ1-2; V: TRBV5-1; CDR3: CASSGGQSYGYTF; DNA: TGCGCCAGCAGCGGGGGACAGAGCTATGGCTACACCTTC
D: TRBD2; size: NA; J: TRBJ2-3; V: TRBV28; CDR3: CASSPPTSVGTDTQYF; DNA: TGTGCCAGCAGTCCCCCTACTAGCGTTGGCACAGATACGCAGTATTTT
D: TRBD2; size: once; J: TRBJ2-2; V: TRBV7-2; CDR3: CASTSGRNTGELFF; DNA: TGTGCCAGCACTAGCGGGCGGAACACCGGGGAGCTGTTTTTT
D: NA; size: NA; J: TRBJ2-6; V: TRBV5-6; CDR3: CASRAGANVLTF; DNA: TGTGCCAGCAGGGCTGGGGCCAACGTCCTGACTTTC
D: TRBD2; size: NA; J: TRBJ2-2; V: TRBV7-3; CDR3: CASSPQAGVPGELFF; DNA: TGTGCCAGCAGCCCCCAAGCGGGAGTTCCCGGGGAGCTGTTTTTT
D: NA; size: NA; J: TRBJ2-2; V: TRBV5-1; CDR3: CASSLHRGLKTGELFF; DNA: TGCGCCAGCAGCTTGCATCGGGGCTTAAAGACCGGGGAGCTGTTTTTT
D: TRBD2; size: NA; J: TRBJ2-5; V: TRBV27; CDR3: CASSSRTSGILGETQYF; DNA: TGTGCCAGCAGTTCCCGGACTAGCGGGATATTGGGGGAGACCCAGTACTTC
D: NA; size: NA; J: TRBJ2-5; V: TRBV5-1; CDR3: CASSLAKMGETQYF; DNA: TGCGCCAGCAGCTTGGCAAAAATGGGGGAGACCCAGTACTTC
D: NA; size: few; J: TRBJ2-5; V: TRBV7-2; CDR3: CASSSQETQYF; DNA: TGTGCCAGCAGCTCCCAAGAGACCCAGTACTTC
D: NA; size: NA; J: TRBJ1-4; V: TRBV7-6; CDR3: CASSLEYGEKLFF; DNA: TGTGCCAGCAGCTTAGAGTACGGAGAAAAACTGTTTTTT
D: TRBD2; size: NA; J: TRBJ2-1; V: TRBV5-1; CDR3: CASSGTSGSWYNEQFF; DNA: TGCGCCAGCAGCGGGACTAGCGGGAGTTGGTACAATGAGCAGTTCTTC
D: TRBD1; size: once; J: TRBJ2-2; V: TRBV11-2; CDR3: CASRARTGYTGELFF; DNA: TGTGCCAGCAGGGCGAGGACAGGGTACACCGGGGAGCTGTTTTTT
D: TRBD2; size: NA; J: TRBJ2-7; V: TRBV28; CDR3: CASSFGGSDEQYF; DNA: TGTGCCAGCAGTTTCGGGGGGTCGGACGAGCAGTACTTC
D: TRBD2; size: NA; J: TRBJ2-2; V: TRBV27; CDR3: CASSLAEANTGELFF; DNA: TGTGCCAGCAGTCTAGCGGAGGCGAACACCGGGGAGCTGTTTTTT
D: NA; size: NA; J: TRBJ1-2; V: TRBV9; CDR3: CASSVGGAITF; DNA: TGTGCCAGCAGCGTAGGCGGGGCGATCACCTTC
D: TRBD2; size: NA; J: TRBJ2-1; V: TRBV11-1; CDR3: CASSTSGRVHDEQFF; DNA: TGTGCCAGCAGCACTAGCGGGAGAGTACACGATGAGCAGTTCTTC
D: NA; size: NA; J: TRBJ1-2; V: TRBV5-1; CDR3: CASSPSVGLSNYGYTF; DNA: TGCGCCAGCAGCCCCTCTGTGGGGCTATCTAACTATGGCTACACCTTC
D: TRBD1; size: NA; J: TRBJ2-7; V: TRBV10-3; CDR3: CAIRDRTEGDYEQYF; DNA: TGTGCCATCAGGGACAGGACAGAGGGGGACTACGAGCAGTACTTC
D: NA; size: NA; J: TRBJ2-7; V: TRBV28; CDR3: CASQVGSEQYF; DNA: TGTGCCAGCCAAGTTGGCTCCGAGCAGTACTTC